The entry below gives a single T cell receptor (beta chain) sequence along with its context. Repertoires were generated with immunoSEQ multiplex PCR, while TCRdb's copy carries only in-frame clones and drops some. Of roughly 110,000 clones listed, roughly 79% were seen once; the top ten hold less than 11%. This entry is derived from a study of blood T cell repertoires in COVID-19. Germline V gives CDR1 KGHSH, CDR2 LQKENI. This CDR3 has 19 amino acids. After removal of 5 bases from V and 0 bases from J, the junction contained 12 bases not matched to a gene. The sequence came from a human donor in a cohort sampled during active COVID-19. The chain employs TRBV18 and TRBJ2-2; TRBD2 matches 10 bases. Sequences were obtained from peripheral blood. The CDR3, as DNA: TGTGCCAGCTCAAGGTCTAGCGGGGGTAGGAGTCCGAACACCGGGGAGCTGTTTTTT. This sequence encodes CASSRSSGGRSPNTGELFF.